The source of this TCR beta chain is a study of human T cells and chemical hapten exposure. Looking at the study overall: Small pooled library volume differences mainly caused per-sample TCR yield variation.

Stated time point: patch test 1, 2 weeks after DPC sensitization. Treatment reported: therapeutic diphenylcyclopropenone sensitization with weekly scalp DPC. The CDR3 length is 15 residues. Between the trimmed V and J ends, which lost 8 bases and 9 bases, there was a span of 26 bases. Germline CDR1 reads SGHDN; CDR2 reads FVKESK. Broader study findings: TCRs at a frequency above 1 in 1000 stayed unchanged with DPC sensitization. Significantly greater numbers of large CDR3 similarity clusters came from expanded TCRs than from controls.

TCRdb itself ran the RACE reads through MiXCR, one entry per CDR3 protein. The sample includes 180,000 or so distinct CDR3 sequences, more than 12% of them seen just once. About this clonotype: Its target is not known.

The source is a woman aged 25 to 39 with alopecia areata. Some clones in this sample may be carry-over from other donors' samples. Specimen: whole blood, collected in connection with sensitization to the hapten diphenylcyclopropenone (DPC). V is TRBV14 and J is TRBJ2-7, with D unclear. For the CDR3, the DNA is TGTGCCAGCTGCTTCCTTAGTTTCGCACCGGACGGGCAGTACTTC. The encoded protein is CASCFLSFAPDGQYF.